The 20 T cell receptor beta chains below all came from one sample that was sequenced in a study of cytomegalovirus exposure and HLA in healthy donors. The PCR made use of 60 Vbeta and 13 Jbeta primers. TCRdb's table, derived via immunoSEQ multiplex PCR, lists solely in-frame clones and lacks some. The data contain about 180,000 clones, more than 70% of them singletons. Sample: PBMCs. The receptors were gathered from a girl between 10 and 17 years old in good health and CMV-seropositive.

The J gene is TRBJ2-1, the V gene TRBV5-1, with 8 nucleotides matching TRBD2. The CDR3 covers 15 residues. CDR1 is SGHRS and CDR2 is YFSETQ in the germline V gene. With V trimmed by 1 base and J by 8 bases, 8 bases remained unmatched. The CDR3 DNA follows: TGCGCCAGCAGCTTGCTCAGCGGGAGAGCCCATGAGCAGTTCTTC. This encodes CASSLLSGRAHEQFF. The entire variable domain, with the rest obtained from reference TRBV5-1 and TRBJ2-1, is as follows: KAGVTQTPRYLIKTRGQQVTLSCSPISGHRSVSWYQQTPGQGLQFLFEYFSETQRNKGNFPGRFSGRQFSNSRSEMNVSTLELGDSALYLCASSLLSGRAHEQFFGPGTRLTVL.

This clone was seen a single time. This rearrangement joins TRBV27 to TRBJ2-1; 12 bases fit TRBD2. J was trimmed by 12 bases and V by 5 bases; bases with no gene match: 17. The CDR3 totals 17 residues. Germline CDR1 is MNHEY and CDR2 is SMNVEV (reference sequence). The CDR3 coding sequence is TGTGCCAGCAGTCAATCACCACTAGCGGGAGGACGGTTGAGGCAGTTCTTC. Encoded protein: CASSQSPLAGGRLRQFF.

The V call is TRBV4-3, the J call TRBJ2-3, with TRBD2 matching over 11 bases. The CDR3 covers 18 residues. Germline values: CDR1 LGHNA, CDR2 YSLEER. V shed 1 base and J 4 bases; nucleotides not matched to a gene: 10. The CDR3 coding sequence is TGCGCCAGCAGCCAAGTTAGCGGGAGGGCCCACAATCCAGATACGCAGTATTTT. Residues: CASSQVSGRAHNPDTQYF.

The chain recombines TRBV7-9 with TRBJ1-1, with D uncertain. Trimming shortened V by 3 bases and J by 8 bases, and 10 bases separated the two germline ends. Per germline, CDR1 SEHNR and CDR2 FQNEAQ (reference sequence). The CDR3 length is 12 residues. This CDR3 is CASSFTISEAFF. Here the CDR3 DNA reads TGTGCCAGCAGCTTTACAATTTCAGAAGCTTTCTTT.

As concerns this clone: An end of the junction does not agree with germline; a read error may underlie this. The chain links TRBV7-7 to TRBJ2-1; no clear D gene. The CDR3 length is 14 residues. The germline CDR1 and CDR2 sequences are SSHAT and FNYEAQ (reference sequence). The CDR3 loop is CASSLDRSGGEQFF. DNA of the CDR3: TGTGCTAGCAGCTTAGATCGGTCGGGTGGTGAGCAGTTCTTC. Together with reference TRBV7-7 and TRBJ2-1, the CDR3 gives the full variable domain: GAGVSQSPRYKVTKRGQDVTLRCDPISSHATLYWYQQALGQGPEFLTYFNYEAQPDKSGLPSDRFSAERPEGSISTLTIQRTEQRDSAMYRCASSLDRSGGEQFFGPGTRLTVL.

The chain carries TRBV5-8 and TRBJ1-3; D perhaps matches TRBD1 (6 bases). V was shortened by 3 bases and J by 2 bases, with 15 bases between the two germline ends. The length of the CDR3 is 16 residues. The germline CDR1 and CDR2 sequences are SGHTS and YDEGEE. The CDR3 reads CASSSVKQGTGNTIYF. For the CDR3, the DNA is TGTGCCAGCAGCTCGGTAAAACAGGGAACTGGAAACACCATATATTTT.

This sequence joins TRBV5-4 and TRBJ2-2; D not certain. Germline V gene sequence: CDR1 SGHNT, CDR2 YYREEE (reference sequence). Deletions cut 2 bases from V and 1 base from J, with 9 bases between. This CDR3 region has 15 residues. CDR3 sequence (DNA): TGTGCCAGCAGCTTCCGACGCGGGAACACCGGGGAGCTGTTTTTT. This translates into CASSFRRGNTGELFF.

This clone showed up just a few times. The genes are TRBV4-1 and TRBJ2-2, with a possible D match to TRBD2 (6 bases). Trimming left V 3 bases short and J 1 base short, with 12 bases between. This CDR3 contains 16 residues. The germline CDR1 and CDR2 sequences are MGHRA and YSYEKL. CDR3 bases: TGCGCCAGCAGCCAGACTCGGGGGATGAACACCGGGGAGCTGTTTTTT. Encoded protein: CASSQTRGMNTGELFF.

V gene TRBV5-1 combines with J gene TRBJ2-3; D call uncertain. The V end lost 4 bases, the J end lost 3 bases, and 6 bases lay between the germline ends. Germline CDR1 is SGHRS and CDR2 is YFSETQ. CDR3 length equals 12 residues. The CDR3 is CASSPGTDTQYF. The DNA for the CDR3 is TGCGCCAGCAGCCCGGGTACAGATACGCAGTATTTT.

The CDR3 sequence: CAISETGTYTGELFF. CDR3 DNA sequence: TGTGCCATCAGTGAGACCGGGACATACACCGGGGAGCTGTTTTTT. The chain combines TRBV10-3 with TRBJ2-2, with D possibly matching TRBD1 (6 bases). Germline CDR1 and CDR2: ENHRY and SYGVKD. The V and J ends lost 2 bases and 3 bases respectively, with 10 bases between them. The CDR3 is made up of 15 amino acids.

The gene calls are TRBV7-2 and TRBJ1-5, with D maybe TRBD1 (6 bases). This CDR3 is 15 amino acids long. Trimming left V 11 bases short and J 3 bases short, with 20 bases between. In germline, CDR1 is SGHTA, CDR2 FQGNSA. Here the CDR3 reads CASHSGQGFNQPQHF. CDR3 DNA: TGTGCCTCCCATTCCGGGCAGGGGTTCAATCAGCCCCAGCATTTT.

V usage is TRBV25-1 and J usage is TRBJ2-2; D might be TRBD2 (5 bases). Germline assignment: CDR1 MGHDK and CDR2 SYGVNS. Trimming cost V 3 bases and J 2 bases, with 10 bases left between them. The CDR3 runs to 15 residues. CDR3 region: CASSDRGANTGELFF. The CDR3, as DNA: TGTGCCAGCAGTGATCGGGGAGCTAACACCGGGGAGCTGTTTTTT.

The genes are TRBV2 and TRBJ2-5, with 14 bases fitting TRBD2. V dropped 4 bases and J dropped 5; count of bases not matched to a gene: 9. The CDR3 covers 17 residues. The germline CDR1 and CDR2 sequences are SNHLY and FYNNEI. The CDR3 spells CASSVETSGRAGETQYF. The DNA of the CDR3 is TGTGCCAGCAGTGTCGAGACTAGCGGGAGGGCGGGTGAGACCCAGTACTTC. Using reference TRBV2 and TRBJ2-5 for the parts outside the CDR3, the full variable domain is EPEVTQTPSHQVTQMGQEVILRCVPISNHLYFYWYRQILGQKVEFLVSFYNNEISEKSEIFDDQFSVERPDGSNFTLKIRSTKLEDSAMYFCASSVETSGRAGETQYFGPGTRLLVL.

This sequence joins TRBV7-9 and TRBJ1-3, with D unclear. The germline CDR1 and CDR2 sequences are SEHNR and FQNEAQ (reference sequence). This CDR3 has 16 residues. V lost 4 bases and J lost 0, with 13 bases in between. The CDR3 DNA sequence: TGTGCCAGCAGCTCCAGGATACTTTACTCTGGAAACACCATATATTTT. The encoded protein is CASSSRILYSGNTIYF.

The count of this clone is one. This chain joins TRBV5-1 and TRBJ2-1; 8 bases agree with TRBD1. Germline CDR1 and CDR2: SGHRS and YFSETQ. CDR3 length equals 14 residues. J lost 6 bases, V lost 4 bases, and 6 bases had no gene match. The CDR3 nucleotides read TGCGCCAGCAGCCCCGGACAGGGACTCAATGAGCAGTTCTTC. Residues: CASSPGQGLNEQFF.

V gene TRBV19 combines with J gene TRBJ2-1, with a weak D call TRBD2 (6 bases). Germline V gene sequence: CDR1 LNHDA, CDR2 SQIVND (reference sequence). The CDR3 is 16 residues long. Trimming shortened V by 3 bases and J by 1 base, and 13 bases separated the two germline ends. CDR3 region: CASSMTSWESYNEQFF. CDR3 bases: TGTGCCAGTAGTATGACTAGTTGGGAATCCTACAATGAGCAGTTCTTC.

On this clone itself: This CDR3 is missing its conserved last phenylalanine or tryptophan, likely due to a read error. The chain recombines TRBV6-1 with TRBJ2-7; weak D call: TRBD2 (5 bases). V was trimmed by 0 bases and J by 2 bases, leaving 5 bases between them. CDR1 MNHNS and CDR2 SASEGT come from the germline V gene. The CDR3 loop spans 13 amino acids. The CDR3 spells CASSEASAYEQYL. The CDR3 DNA reads as TGTGCCAGCAGTGAAGCTAGCGCCTACGAGCAGTACCTC.

This clone was picked up one time. This chain links TRBV4-1 with TRBJ1-1; no reliable D call. Germline-derived CDR1 and CDR2 are MGHRA and YSYEKL. This CDR3 region has 16 residues. The V end lost 1 base, the J end lost 0 bases, and 12 bases lay between the germline ends. The CDR3 reads CASSQGLGNVNTEAFF. DNA of the CDR3: TGCGCCAGCAGCCAAGGACTTGGTAACGTGAACACTGAAGCTTTCTTT.

The V gene is TRBV5-1, the J gene TRBJ2-3; possibly TRBD1 for D (5 bases). Trimming removed 3 bases at V and 3 bases at J, with 8 bases between. CDR1 is SGHRS and CDR2 is YFSETQ in the germline V gene. The CDR3 spans 13 residues. CDR3 region: CASSSRQTDTQYF. In DNA form, the CDR3 reads TGCGCCAGCAGCTCACGACAGACAGATACGCAGTATTTT.

For the CDR3, the DNA is TGTGCCAGCAGCTTGGACCCGGGAGAAAGGAGGACGCAGTATTTT. Translating gives CASSLDPGERRTQYF. This sequence joins TRBV7-3 and TRBJ2-3; D might be TRBD2 (6 bases). This CDR3 has 15 amino acids. Trimming took off 3 bases at V and 9 bases at J, with 19 bases between the two ends. Germline V gene sequence: CDR1 SGHTA, CDR2 FQGTGA.